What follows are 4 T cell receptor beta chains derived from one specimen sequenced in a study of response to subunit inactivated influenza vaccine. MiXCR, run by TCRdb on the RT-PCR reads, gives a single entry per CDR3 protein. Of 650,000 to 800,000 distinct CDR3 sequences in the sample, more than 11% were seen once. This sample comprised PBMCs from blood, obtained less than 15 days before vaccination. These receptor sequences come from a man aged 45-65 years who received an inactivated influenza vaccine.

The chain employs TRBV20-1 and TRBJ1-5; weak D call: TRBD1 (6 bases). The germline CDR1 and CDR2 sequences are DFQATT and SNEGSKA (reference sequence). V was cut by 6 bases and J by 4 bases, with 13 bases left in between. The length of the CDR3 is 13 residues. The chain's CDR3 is CSALDSPNQPQHF. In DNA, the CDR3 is TGCAGTGCACTGGACAGCCCGAATCAGCCCCAGCATTTT.

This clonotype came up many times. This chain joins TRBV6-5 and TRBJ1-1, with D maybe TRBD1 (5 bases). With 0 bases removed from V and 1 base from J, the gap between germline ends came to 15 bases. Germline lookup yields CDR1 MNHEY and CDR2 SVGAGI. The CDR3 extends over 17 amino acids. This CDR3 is CASSYSRPGTTNTEAFF. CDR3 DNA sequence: TGTGCCAGCAGTTACTCAAGGCCAGGGACTACGAACACTGAAGCTTTCTTT.

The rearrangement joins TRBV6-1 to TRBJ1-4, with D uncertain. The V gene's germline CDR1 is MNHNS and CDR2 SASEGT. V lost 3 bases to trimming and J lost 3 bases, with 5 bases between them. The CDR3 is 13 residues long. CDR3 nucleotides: TGTGCCAGCAGTGATATTCCTAATGAAAAACTGTTTTTT. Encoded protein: CASSDIPNEKLFF.

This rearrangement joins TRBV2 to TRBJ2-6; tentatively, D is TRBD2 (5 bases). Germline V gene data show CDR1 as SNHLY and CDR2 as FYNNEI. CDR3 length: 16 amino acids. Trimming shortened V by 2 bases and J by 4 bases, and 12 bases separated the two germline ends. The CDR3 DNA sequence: TGTGCCAGCAGTGAACACTTGGACTCCGGGGCCAACGTCCTGACTTTC. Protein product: CASSEHLDSGANVLTF.